This passage covers 20 T cell receptor beta chains from one sample sequenced in a study of T cells after yellow fever vaccination. In TCRdb, the 5' RACE reads were re-called with MiXCR into one record per CDR3 protein. The sample lists 300,000 or so distinct CDR3 sequences, around 3.9% occurring once. Specimen: PBMCs, collected 5 days after the yellow fever booster vaccination. The receptors originated from a man between 18 and 29 years old who received the YFV17D yellow fever vaccine.

This clonotype was detected many times. This chain joins TRBV5-1 and TRBJ1-4; possible D gene TRBD1, 5 bases. With 0 bases removed from V and 6 bases from J, the gap between germline ends came to 12 bases. This CDR3 region has 15 residues. Germline assignment: CDR1 SGHRS and CDR2 YFSETQ. The CDR3 reads CASSLEGREHEKLFF. The CDR3 DNA is TGCGCCAGCAGCTTGGAGGGCAGGGAGCATGAAAAACTGTTTTTT.

This clonotype appeared many times. The gene calls are TRBV20-1 and TRBJ1-1; the D gene is possibly TRBD1 (5 bases). V shed 0 bases and J shed 4 bases, with 12 bases lying between them. CDR1 is DFQATT and CDR2 is SNEGSKA in the germline V gene (reference sequence). The CDR3 runs 14 residues. This CDR3 reads CSAREGPGVTEAFF. The CDR3 DNA follows: TGCAGTGCTAGAGAGGGGCCAGGCGTCACTGAAGCTTTCTTT.

This clonotype was observed many times. The V gene is TRBV6-4, the J gene TRBJ2-1; D gene uncertain. This CDR3 has 13 amino acids. V lost 2 bases to trimming and J lost 4 bases, with 6 bases between them. The germline V gene encodes CDR1 MRHNA and CDR2 SNTAGT. This CDR3 reads CASSDGLYNEQFF. The CDR3 DNA follows: TGTGCCAGCAGTGACGGCCTTTACAATGAGCAGTTCTTC.

The sample holds a few counts of this clonotype. The V and J genes are TRBV5-1 and TRBJ2-3; possible D gene TRBD1, 5 bases. CDR3 length equals 14 residues. The germline V and J ends were trimmed by 4 bases and 4 bases, with 13 bases remaining between them. Germline V CDR1 and CDR2: SGHRS, YFSETQ. This CDR3 reads CASSPVQVSDTQYF. As DNA, the CDR3 is TGCGCCAGCAGCCCGGTACAGGTATCAGATACGCAGTATTTT.

This clonotype has a handful of counts. V usage is TRBV5-1 and J usage is TRBJ2-1; either TRBD1 or TRBD2 may fit D (5 bases each). Trimming shortened V by 0 bases and J by 0 bases, and 7 bases separated the two germline ends. Germline V gives CDR1 SGHRS, CDR2 YFSETQ. The CDR3 contains 15 residues. CDR3 coding DNA: TGCGCCAGCAGCTTGGTCGGGACCTCCTACAATGAGCAGTTCTTC. This codes for CASSLVGTSYNEQFF.

The chain is built from TRBV7-2 and TRBJ2-7; D may be TRBD2 (6 bases). Looked up from germline, CDR1 is SGHTA and CDR2 is FQGNSA. This CDR3 has 15 residues. Trimming took off 1 base at V and 1 base at J, with 11 bases between the two ends. CDR3 nucleotide sequence: TGTGCCAGCAGCTTAGAGGTAGCGGAATCCTACGAGCAGTACTTC. It encodes CASSLEVAESYEQYF.

This clonotype was seen repeatedly, ten times or more. The chain has TRBV10-3 and TRBJ1-5; D unresolved. This CDR3 region has 14 residues. From germline, CDR1 is ENHRY and CDR2 SYGVKD. With 4 bases removed from V and 1 base from J, the gap between germline ends came to 8 bases. The CDR3 here is CAISAPGSNQPQHF. The CDR3 DNA is TGTGCCATCAGTGCCCCGGGCAGCAATCAGCCCCAGCATTTT.

This clonotype was seen at least ten times. The J gene is TRBJ1-5, the V gene TRBV20-1; TRBD1 is a possible D gene (5 bases). With 5 bases removed from V and 5 bases from J, the gap between germline ends came to 7 bases. The CDR3 is 11 amino acids. Looked up from germline, CDR1 is DFQATT and CDR2 is SNEGSKA (reference sequence). The CDR3 region is CSAAQDQPQHF. The CDR3 region has the DNA TGCAGTGCTGCACAGGATCAGCCCCAGCATTTT.

This clonotype was found a few times. The J gene is TRBJ1-6, the V gene TRBV30; 7 bases are a match to TRBD1. The length of the CDR3 is 13 residues. CDR1 is GTSNPN, CDR2 SVGIG, per germline (reference sequence). Losses at the gene ends were 3 bases for V and 9 bases for J; bases not matched to a gene: 5. CDR3: CAWSPGTASPLHF. In DNA form, the CDR3 reads TGTGCCTGGAGCCCAGGGACAGCTTCACCCCTCCACTTT.

The sample holds a few counts of this clonotype. The V and J genes are TRBV5-6 and TRBJ2-5; D unresolved. Germline assignment: CDR1 SGHDT and CDR2 YYEEEE. This CDR3 is 15 amino acids long. Deletions cut 4 bases from V and 5 bases from J, with 18 bases between. The CDR3 sequence: CASSPPAARLETQYF. CDR3 DNA: TGTGCCAGCAGCCCGCCGGCAGCGCGATTGGAGACCCAGTACTTC.

The chain has TRBV5-1 and TRBJ1-3, with 7 bases matching TRBD1. In germline, CDR1 is SGHRS, CDR2 YFSETQ. The CDR3 runs to 15 residues. J was trimmed by 4 bases and V by 5 bases; bases with no gene match: 9. The CDR3 loop is CASRTSTGVGNTIYF. CDR3 DNA sequence: TGCGCCAGCAGGACCTCTACAGGGGTCGGAAACACCATATATTTT.

This clonotype occurred a few times. The chain joins TRBV5-1 to TRBJ1-2, with 7 bases that match TRBD1. The CDR3 spans 13 residues. CDR1 is SGHRS, CDR2 YFSETQ, per germline. V trimming: 4 bases; J trimming: 4 bases; junction bases outside the gene matches: 4. The CDR3 DNA reads as TGCGCCAGCAGCGGAGACAGGGTCTATGGCTACACCTTC. Translating it yields CASSGDRVYGYTF.

In its sample, this clonotype was seen many times. This chain uses TRBV10-3 with TRBJ1-6, with D perhaps matching TRBD1 (5 bases). The CDR3 length is 16 residues. The germline V gene has CDR1 ENHRY and CDR2 SYGVKD. Trimming removed 4 bases from V and 0 bases from J, with 10 bases in between. CDR3 DNA sequence: TGTGCCATCAGTGGACAGCTTAACTCCTATAATTCACCCCTCCACTTT. Translating gives CAISGQLNSYNSPLHF.

This rearrangement joins TRBV18 to TRBJ1-1; the D gene is possibly TRBD1 (6 bases). Germline CDR1 is KGHSH and CDR2 is LQKENI. Trimming stripped 8 bases from V and 5 bases from J, with 15 bases between. This CDR3 is built from 13 residues. The CDR3 region is CASQGTEGTEAFF. CDR3 DNA: TGTGCCAGCCAGGGGACGGAGGGGACTGAAGCTTTCTTT.

V usage is TRBV5-1 and J usage is TRBJ2-6, with D possibly being TRBD2 (6 bases). Germline loops: CDR1 SGHRS, CDR2 YFSETQ. The CDR3 consists of 13 residues. Trimming took off 5 bases at V and 4 bases at J, with 7 bases between the two ends. CDR3 amino acids: CASREGGANVLTF. The CDR3, as DNA: TGCGCCAGCAGGGAGGGAGGGGCCAACGTCCTGACTTTC.

This clonotype was detected many times. This chain links TRBV5-1 with TRBJ2-7; D unresolved. V lost 2 bases to trimming and J lost 1 base, with 10 bases between them. There are 14 residues in the CDR3. Per germline, CDR1 SGHRS and CDR2 YFSETQ. CDR3 nucleotides: TGCGCCAGCAGCTTTTTCGGCCCATCCTACGAGCAGTACTTC. It translates to CASSFFGPSYEQYF.

The J gene is TRBJ2-7, the V gene TRBV9; perhaps TRBD2 as D (5 bases). There are 15 residues in the CDR3. Trimming pared 0 bases from V and 0 bases from J, leaving 10 bases between. CDR1 SGDLS and CDR2 YYNGEE come from the germline V gene. This CDR3 reads CASSVDPAASYEQYF. The CDR3 region has the DNA TGTGCCAGCAGCGTAGACCCAGCGGCCTCCTACGAGCAGTACTTC.

This clonotype was seen a handful of times. The CDR3 is CASSPSSGGPGYTF. The CDR3 DNA follows: TGCGCCAGCAGCCCCTCCTCGGGAGGGCCCGGCTACACCTTC. The chain couples TRBV4-3 to TRBJ1-2; D is uncertain. Trimming took 4 bases from V and 8 from J, leaving 17 bases between them. Germline CDR1 LGHNA, CDR2 YSLEER. The CDR3 runs to 14 residues.

This clonotype was detected ten times or more. The V call is TRBV5-1, the J call TRBJ1-2; D call uncertain. V lost 4 bases to trimming and J lost 0 bases, with 13 bases between them. The CDR3 loop spans 15 amino acids. Germline V gene sequence: CDR1 SGHRS, CDR2 YFSETQ. DNA for the CDR3: TGCGCCAGCAGCCCAGCCTATGGGGCTAACTATGGCTACACCTTC. Translating it yields CASSPAYGANYGYTF.

This clonotype has a handful of counts. The chain uses TRBV9 and TRBJ1-2, with D perhaps matching TRBD1 (5 bases). There are 18 residues in the CDR3. Per germline, CDR1 SGDLS and CDR2 YYNGEE. V gave up 4 bases and J gave up 2 bases, with 24 bases separating them. CDR3: CASSPTLYLEGRNYGYTF. CDR3 bases: TGTGCCAGCAGCCCAACCCTCTACCTAGAGGGGAGAAACTATGGCTACACCTTC.